Reported below is one T cell receptor beta chain. The antigen is undetermined. These data come from a study of response to subunit inactivated influenza vaccine. The study, taken as a whole, reports: Authors suggested each seasonal flu vaccination may recruit only limited numbers of new T cells.

A single record per CDR3 protein comes from TCRdb applying MiXCR to the RT-PCR reads. This table has hundreds of thousands of distinct CDR3 sequences, 15% to 20% appearing once. V was pared by 5 bases and J by 4 bases, with 4 bases of the junction left unmatched. Germline CDR1 reads MDHEN; CDR2 reads SYDVKM. This CDR3 is 14 amino acids long. This clonotype was sampled from a man between 50 and 59 years old who received an inactivated influenza vaccine. The chain uses TRBV28 and TRBJ1-4, with 7 nucleotides matching TRBD1. The material was PBMCs from blood, obtained 4 to 6 days after vaccination. The CDR3 sequence is CASSTGAGNEKLFF. In DNA, the CDR3 is TGTGCCAGCAGTACAGGGGCCGGTAATGAAAAACTGTTTTTT.